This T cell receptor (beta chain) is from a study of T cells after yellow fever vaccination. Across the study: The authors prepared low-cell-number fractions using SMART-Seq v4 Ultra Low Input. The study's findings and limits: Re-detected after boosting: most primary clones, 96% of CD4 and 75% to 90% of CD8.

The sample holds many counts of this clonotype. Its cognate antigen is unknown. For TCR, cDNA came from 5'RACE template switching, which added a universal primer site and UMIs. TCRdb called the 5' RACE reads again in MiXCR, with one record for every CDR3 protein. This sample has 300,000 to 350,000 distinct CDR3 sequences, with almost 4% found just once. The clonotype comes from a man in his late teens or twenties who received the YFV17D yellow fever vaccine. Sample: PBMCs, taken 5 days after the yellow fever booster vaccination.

Here the CDR3 DNA reads TGTGCCAGCAGGCCTACTCCTGGGGCCAACGTCCTGACTTTC. Its translation: CASRPTPGANVLTF. V gene TRBV2 combines with J gene TRBJ2-6; D gene unclear. Germline CDR1 is SNHLY and CDR2 is FYNNEI. The ends were cut back, 6 bases at V and 2 bases at J, with 8 bases in the middle. The length of the CDR3 is 14 residues. The complete variable domain, with remaining parts taken from reference TRBV2 and TRBJ2-6, reads EPEVTQTPSHQVTQMGQEVILRCVPISNHLYFYWYRQILGQKVEFLVSFYNNEISEKSEIFDDQFSVERPDGSNFTLKIRSTKLEDSAMYFCASRPTPGANVLTFGAGSRLTVL.